This T cell receptor (beta chain) was found in a study of vaccination and CD4 T cells after COVID-19. The overall study: Median time from second vaccine dose to sampling was around 72 days (14 to 241). Overlapping spike peptides of SARS-CoV-2, HCoV-NL63, HCoV-OC43 and HCoV-229E were used, and cells were stimulated with them.

Described treatment: approximately 11-day PBMC culture with coronavirus spike peptide pools or control peptides (ViraFEST assay). The ViraFEST method relied on peptide pools to expand antigen-specific T cells, followed by TCR sequencing. To note about this clonotype: As yet, its antigen is unknown.

From germline, CDR1 is SGHTA and CDR2 FQGNSA. Trimming took 2 bases from V and 6 from J; bases not matched to a gene: 7. The CDR3 totals 16 residues. The Oncomine TCR Beta short-read assay sequenced DNA from cultured CD4+ T cells. Via MiXCR, TCRdb re-called the PCR reads, giving one row per CDR3 protein. Here the sample spans fewer than 15,000 distinct CDR3 sequences, nearly 60% being singletons. Sample: cultured CD4+ T cells from blood, taken after SARS-CoV-2 vaccination. This chain connects TRBV7-2 to TRBJ1-6, with TRBD1 matching 7 bases. This sequence originates from a human donor with COVID-19. The DNA for the CDR3 is TGTGCCAGCAGCTTATTAGGGGGCGCAGGTAATTCACCCCTCCACTTT. Translating it yields CASSLLGGAGNSPLHF. Filled out from reference TRBV7-2 and TRBJ1-6, the complete variable domain reads GAGVSQSPSNKVTEKGKDVELRCDPISGHTALYWYRQSLGQGLEFLIYFQGNSAPDKSGLPSDRFSAERTGGSVSTLTIQRTQQEDSAVYLCASSLLGGAGNSPLHFGNGTRLTVT.